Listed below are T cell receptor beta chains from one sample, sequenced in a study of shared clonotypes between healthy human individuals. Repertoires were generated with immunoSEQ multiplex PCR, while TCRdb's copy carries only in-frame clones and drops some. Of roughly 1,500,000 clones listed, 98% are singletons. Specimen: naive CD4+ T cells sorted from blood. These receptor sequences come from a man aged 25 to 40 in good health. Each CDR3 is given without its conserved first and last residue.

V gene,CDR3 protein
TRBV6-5,ASRLAGLNTGELF
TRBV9,ASSRSNPDYEQY
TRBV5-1,ASSSGLAGGTTSTDTQY
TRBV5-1,ASSFDGPIEQETQY
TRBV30,AWRFQSNQPQH
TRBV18,ASSPPKASSSGYYNEQF
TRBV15,ATSRDASGSRELF
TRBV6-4,ASSDSASGTSTDTQY
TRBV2,ASSMASANTGELF
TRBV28,ATGRHQSLLSTGELF
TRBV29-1,SNGLGNEQF
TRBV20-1,SARTGSEQY
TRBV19,ASLGGVSNQPQH
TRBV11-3,ASSFSAGGNTGELF
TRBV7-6,ASTLGGFQGSYEQY
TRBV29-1,SVTGGVTDTQY
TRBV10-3,AISRNGEQF
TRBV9,ASSSLGGLGTEAF
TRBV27,ASSLFGVRSSNEQF
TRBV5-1,ASSLGSLDNEQF
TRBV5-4,ASSFSGSGTDTQY
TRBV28,ASSSGQFYEQY
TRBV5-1,ASSSAGTSGGLGTGELF
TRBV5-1,ASSLARDSRGTDTQY
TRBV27,ASSLSLLRRTQY
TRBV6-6,ASSPSPHTKFEQY
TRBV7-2,ASSLVGSGNYEQY
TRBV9,ASGQPGSYGYT
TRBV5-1,ASSLQYEQY
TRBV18,ASSDTTEAF
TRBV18,ASSRGGPGEQY
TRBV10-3,AIRTGLDTIY
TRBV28,ASSPTGTGGDEQY
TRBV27,ASSFRGGNQPQH
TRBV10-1,ASSESGQGVETQY
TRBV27,ASRGRPGTQY
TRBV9,ASGGTSDYYEQF
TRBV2,ASRDRGYGYT
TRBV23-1,ASSQSQGDYGYT
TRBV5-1,ASSLFTGELF
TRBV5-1,ASISGLSPGTDTQY
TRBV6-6,ASSPLLNEQF
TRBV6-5,ASSYWTSSGNTIY
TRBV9,ASSVGRWEKDTQY
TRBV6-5,ASSRDQGETQY
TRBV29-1,SVLQRAGAGYNEQF
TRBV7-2,ASSSQSSYEQY